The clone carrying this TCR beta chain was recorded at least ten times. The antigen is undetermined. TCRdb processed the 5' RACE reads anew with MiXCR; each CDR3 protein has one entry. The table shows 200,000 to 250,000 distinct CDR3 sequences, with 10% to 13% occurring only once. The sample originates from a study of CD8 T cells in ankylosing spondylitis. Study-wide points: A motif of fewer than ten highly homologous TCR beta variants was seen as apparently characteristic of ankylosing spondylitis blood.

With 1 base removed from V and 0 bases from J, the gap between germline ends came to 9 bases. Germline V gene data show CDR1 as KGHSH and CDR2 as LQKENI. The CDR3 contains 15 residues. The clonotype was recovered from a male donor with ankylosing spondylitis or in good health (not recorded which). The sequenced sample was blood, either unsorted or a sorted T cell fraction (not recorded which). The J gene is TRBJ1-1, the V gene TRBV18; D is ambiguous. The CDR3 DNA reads TGTGCCAGCTCACCACAGGGCGGGATGAACACTGAAGCTTTCTTT. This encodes CASSPQGGMNTEAFF.